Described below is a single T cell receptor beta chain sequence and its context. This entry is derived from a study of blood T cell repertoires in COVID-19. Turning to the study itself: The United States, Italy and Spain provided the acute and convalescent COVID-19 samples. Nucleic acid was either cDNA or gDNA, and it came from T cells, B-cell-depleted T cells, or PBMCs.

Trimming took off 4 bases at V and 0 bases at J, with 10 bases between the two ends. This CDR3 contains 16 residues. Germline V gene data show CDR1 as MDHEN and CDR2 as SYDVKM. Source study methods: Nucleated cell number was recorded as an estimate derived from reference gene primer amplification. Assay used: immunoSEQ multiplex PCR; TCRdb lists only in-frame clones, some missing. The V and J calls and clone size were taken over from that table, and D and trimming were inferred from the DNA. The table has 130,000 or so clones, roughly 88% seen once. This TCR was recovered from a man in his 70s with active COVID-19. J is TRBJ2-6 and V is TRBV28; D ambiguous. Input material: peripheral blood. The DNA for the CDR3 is TGTGCCAGCAGTTCTGGCACACGCTCTGGGGCCAACGTCCTGACTTTC. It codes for CASSSGTRSGANVLTF. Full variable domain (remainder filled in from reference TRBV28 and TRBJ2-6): DVKVTQSSRYLVKRTGEKVFLECVQDMDHENMFWYRQDPGLGLRLIYFSYDVKMKEKGDIPEGYSVSREKKERFSLILESASTNQTSMYLCASSSGTRSGANVLTFGAGSRLTVL.